Below, 15 T cell receptor beta chains from the same sample are listed, as sequenced in a study of T cell responses to AZD1222 COVID-19 vaccine (dated by TCRdb to the early 2020s). Library preparation was by the immunoSEQ multiplex PCR assay. Held by TCRdb, this immuneACCESS table contains in-frame sequences only and omits some clones. Under half of the omission traces to an unresolved V gene where checked; the cause of the rest is unknown. The sample yields more than 100,000 clones; about nine tenths were counted once. The top ten clones comprise 1% to 1.5% of the sample. Per the publication, the time point label means: baseline before first vaccination. Specimen: peripheral blood, collected on day 0 of AZD1222 vaccination. The receptors stem from an adult in good health.

The chain links TRBV6-5 to TRBJ2-5, with TRBD2 matching 7 bases. V lost 2 bases, J lost 0 bases, and 3 bases stayed unmatched. Per the germline V gene, CDR1 is MNHEY and CDR2 is SVGAGI. This CDR3 contains 15 residues. CDR3 protein: CASSYTGTNQETQYF. For the CDR3, the DNA is TGTGCCAGCAGTTACACCGGGACTAACCAAGAGACCCAGTACTTC.

The chain recombines TRBV15 with TRBJ2-7; 11 bases map to TRBD2. The CDR3 loop spans 13 amino acids. Per germline, CDR1 LNHNV and CDR2 YYDKDF (reference sequence). Trimming cost V 7 bases and J 3 bases; bases outside gene matches: 2. CDR3 sequence (DNA): TGTGCCACCACAACTAGCGGGGGCTACGAGCAGTACTTC. Encoded protein: CATTTSGGYEQYF.

The CDR3 sequence is CASSLGLAGQETQYF. As DNA, the CDR3 is TGTGCCAGCAGCTTAGGTCTAGCGGGGCAAGAGACCCAGTACTTC. This chain joins TRBV7-9 and TRBJ2-5; 9 bases line up with TRBD2. Trimming took 1 base from V and 2 from J; bases not matched to a gene: 2. The CDR3 loop spans 15 amino acids. Germline V gene data show CDR1 as SEHNR and CDR2 as FQNEAQ (reference sequence). The full variable domain, rest sourced from reference TRBV7-9 and TRBJ2-5, is DTGVSQNPRHKITKRGQNVTFRCDPISEHNRLYWYRQTLGQGPEFLTYFQNEAQLEKSRLLSDRFSAERPKGSFSTLEIQRTEQGDSAMYLCASSLGLAGQETQYFGPGTRLLVL.

In this sample, this clone turned up a few times. V gene TRBV5-1 combines with J gene TRBJ2-7; D is possibly TRBD1 or TRBD2 (5 bases each). Looked up from germline, CDR1 is SGHRS and CDR2 is YFSETQ. The CDR3 length is 16 residues. Trimming took off 0 bases at V and 2 bases at J, with 15 bases between the two ends. The CDR3, as DNA: TGCGCCAGCAGCTTGGGTGGGACCGATGACCCCTACGAGCAGTACTTC. Amino acid sequence: CASSLGGTDDPYEQYF.

The chain recombines TRBV30 with TRBJ1-2, with D uncertain. The length of the CDR3 is 12 residues. Germline V gene sequence: CDR1 GTSNPN, CDR2 SVGIG (reference sequence). The ends were cut back, 0 bases at V and 10 bases at J, with 12 bases in the middle. The CDR3 protein is CAWSVAGTFYTF. The CDR3 coding sequence is TGTGCCTGGAGTGTGGCGGGAACATTCTACACCTTC.

The V gene is TRBV4-3, the J gene TRBJ2-7; D perhaps matches TRBD1 (5 bases). Germline values: CDR1 LGHNA, CDR2 YSLEER. Trimming pared 3 bases from V and 3 bases from J, leaving 15 bases between. The CDR3 contains 15 residues. The CDR3 DNA sequence: TGCGCCAGCAGCCAGGACCAGAATAGGGGCTACGAGCAGTACTTC. Its translation: CASSQDQNRGYEQYF.

This chain uses TRBV10-2 with TRBJ1-2; the match to TRBD1 covers 7 bases. V shed 7 bases, J shed 0 bases, and the junction held 2 bases outside the gene matches. The CDR3 is 13 residues long. The V gene's germline CDR1 is WSHSY and CDR2 SAAADI. CDR3 region: CASMGQSNYGYTF. As DNA, the CDR3 is TGCGCCAGCATGGGACAGTCTAACTATGGCTACACCTTC.

The chain joins TRBV2 to TRBJ1-5; D is ambiguous. This CDR3 contains 14 residues. Trimming pared 3 bases from V and 0 bases from J, leaving 6 bases between. The germline gives CDR1 SNHLY, CDR2 FYNNEI. The CDR3 coding sequence is TGTGCCAGCAGTGATTCCTCTAGCAATCAGCCCCAGCATTTT. Its protein is CASSDSSSNQPQHF. Complete variable domain (other parts from reference TRBV2 and TRBJ1-5): EPEVTQTPSHQVTQMGQEVILRCVPISNHLYFYWYRQILGQKVEFLVSFYNNEISEKSEIFDDQFSVERPDGSNFTLKIRSTKLEDSAMYFCASSDSSSNQPQHFGDGTRLSIL.

This clone was detected once. The chain combines TRBV3-1 (or the pseudogene TRBV3-2) with TRBJ2-5, with 8 bases identical to TRBD2. J was trimmed by 5 bases and V by 4 bases; bases with no gene match: 3. The CDR3 spans 13 residues. The germline V gene encodes CDR1 LGHDT and CDR2 YNNKEL (reference sequence). This CDR3 reads CASSPAGGETQYF. Here the CDR3 DNA reads TGTGCCAGCAGCCCGGCGGGGGGCGAGACCCAGTACTTC.

V gene TRBV5-5 combines with J gene TRBJ2-7; 10 bases match TRBD2. Germline V gene sequence: CDR1 SGHKS, CDR2 YYEKEE (reference sequence). V gave up 4 bases and J gave up 0 bases; unmatched junction bases: 4. This CDR3 region has 15 residues. For the CDR3, the DNA is TGTGCCAGCAGCCTACTAGCGGGGAGCTCCTACGAGCAGTACTTC. Translation: CASSLLAGSSYEQYF. Filled out from reference TRBV5-5 and TRBJ2-7, the complete variable domain reads DAGVTQSPTHLIKTRGQQVTLRCSPISGHKSVSWYQQVLGQGPQFIFQYYEKEERGRGNFPDRFSARQFPNYSSELNVNALLLGDSALYLCASSLLAGSSYEQYFGPGTRLTVT.

V and J are TRBV27 and TRBJ1-2; the match to TRBD1 covers 7 bases. The V gene's germline CDR1 is MNHEY and CDR2 SMNVEV (reference sequence). V was clipped by 5 bases and J by 4 bases; unmatched bases: 7. The CDR3 is 14 residues long. CDR3 residues: CASSQGGRSYGYTF. Written as DNA, the CDR3 is TGTGCCAGCAGTCAGGGGGGCAGGAGCTATGGCTACACCTTC.

The chain is built from TRBV10-3 and TRBJ1-1, with a possible D match to TRBD1 (5 bases). Germline CDR1 is ENHRY and CDR2 is SYGVKD. Deletions cut 5 bases from V and 1 base from J, with 11 bases between. This CDR3 has 14 residues. CDR3 in DNA: TGTGCCATCAGTAGAGGGACGGGGAACACTGAAGCTTTCTTT. It encodes CAISRGTGNTEAFF.

This chain links TRBV7-2 with TRBJ1-2, with D possibly being TRBD1 (6 bases). The germline gives CDR1 SGHTA, CDR2 FQGNSA. The ends were cut back, 5 bases at V and 7 bases at J, with 17 bases in the middle. This CDR3 has 14 residues. CDR3 DNA: TGTGCCAGCAGCACTTTTACAGGGAATGGTGGCTACACCTTC. It codes for CASSTFTGNGGYTF.

The genes are TRBV7-9 and TRBJ2-3; D not certain. The CDR3 has 15 residues. The V gene's germline CDR1 is SEHNR and CDR2 FQNEAQ (reference sequence). V lost 2 bases and J 0 bases, leaving 9 bases between the germline ends. Here the CDR3 reads CASSLRLLSTDTQYF. In DNA, the CDR3 is TGTGCCAGCAGCTTAAGACTGCTAAGCACAGATACGCAGTATTTT.

The chain has TRBV6-1 and TRBJ2-7; D might be TRBD1 (6 bases). Germline V lookup: CDR1 MNHNS, CDR2 SASEGT. CDR3 length: 14 residues. Trimming took off 1 base at V and 2 bases at J, with 9 bases between the two ends. The CDR3 DNA follows: TGTGCCAGCAGTGAAGGACAGGCGGCCTACGAGCAGTACTTC. It is translated as CASSEGQAAYEQYF.